This T cell receptor beta chain was obtained from a study of T cells in Graves' hyperthyroidism and ophthalmopathy. Whole-study findings and limits: Through a model of 13 V-J features, ophthalmopathy was separated from stable hyperthyroidism. Most thyroid clonotypes expanded above 0.001 appeared in blood too.

Amplified TCR beta CDR3 regions derived from RNA transcripts. An initial round of RT-PCR targeting the TCR CDR3 relied on the HTBI primer set. One entry per CDR3 protein results from TCRdb running MiXCR on the multiplex PCR reads. The sample consists of almost 350,000 distinct CDR3 sequences, 15% to 20% of them appearing once. This clonotype was detected only a few times. Its antigen is not known. The germline V gene encodes CDR1 KGHSH and CDR2 LQKENI. The CDR3 extends over 15 amino acids. V shed 2 bases, J shed 3 bases, and the junction held 6 bases outside the gene matches. Active moderate-to-severe ophthalmopathy, Clinical Activity Score at least 3, NOSPECS at least 4, under 3 months' duration. The authors took PBMCs from 10 ml fresh peripheral blood.

The clonotype was recovered from a woman aged 40 to 50 with Graves' ophthalmopathy. Sequencing was done on a sample of blood. The chain employs TRBV18 and TRBJ2-5; 7 positions agree with TRBD1. CDR3 bases: TGTGCCAGCTCACCATCGACAGGGATTAAAGAGACCCAGTACTTC. This translates into CASSPSTGIKETQYF. The variable domain in full, completed from reference TRBV18 and TRBJ2-5, reads NAGVMQNPRHLVRRRGQEARLRCSPMKGHSHVYWYRQLPEEGLKFMVYLQKENIIDESGMPKERFSAEFPKEGPSILRIQQVVRGDSAAYFCASSPSTGIKETQYFGPGTRLLVL.